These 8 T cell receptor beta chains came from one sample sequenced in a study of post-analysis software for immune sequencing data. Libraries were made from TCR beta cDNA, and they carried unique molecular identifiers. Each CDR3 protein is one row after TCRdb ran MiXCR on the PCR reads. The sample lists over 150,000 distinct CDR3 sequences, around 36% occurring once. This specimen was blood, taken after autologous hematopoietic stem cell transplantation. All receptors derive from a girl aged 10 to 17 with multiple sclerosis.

CDR3 residues: CASRENPGLAGSYEQYF. The CDR3 DNA is TGTGCCAGCAGGGAAAATCCCGGACTAGCGGGCTCCTACGAGCAGTACTTC. V gene TRBV12-3 or TRBV12-4 combines with J gene TRBJ2-4, with 11 bases aligning to TRBD2. The J call may not be correct, given that the DNA end is closer to TRBJ2-7. CDR3 length equals 17 residues.

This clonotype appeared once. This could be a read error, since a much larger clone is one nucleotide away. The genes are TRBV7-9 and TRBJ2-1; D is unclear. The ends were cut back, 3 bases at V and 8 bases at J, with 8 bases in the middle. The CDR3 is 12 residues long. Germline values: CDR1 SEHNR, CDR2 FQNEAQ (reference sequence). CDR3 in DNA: TGTGCCAGCAGCTTGGATCCCGATGAGCAGTTCTTC. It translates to CASSLDPDEQFF.

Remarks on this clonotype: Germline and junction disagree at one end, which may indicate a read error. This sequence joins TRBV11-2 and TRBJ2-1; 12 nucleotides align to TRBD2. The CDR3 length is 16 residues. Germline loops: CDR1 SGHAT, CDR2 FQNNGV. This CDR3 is CASSLGLAGAYGELFF. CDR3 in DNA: TGTGCCAGCAGCTTAGGACTAGCGGGAGCCTATGGGGAGCTGTTCTTC. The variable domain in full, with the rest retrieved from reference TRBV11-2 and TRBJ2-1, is EAGVAQSPRYKIIEKRQSVAFWCNPISGHATLYWYQQILGQGPKLLIQFQNNGVVDDSQLPKDRFSAERLKGVDSTLKIQPAKLEDSAVYLCASSLGLAGAYGELFFGPGTRLTVL.

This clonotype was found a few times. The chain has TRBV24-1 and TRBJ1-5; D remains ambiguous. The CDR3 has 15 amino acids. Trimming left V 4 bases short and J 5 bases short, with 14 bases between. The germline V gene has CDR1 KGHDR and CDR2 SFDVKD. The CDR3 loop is CATSDDSGLDQPQHF. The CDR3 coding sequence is TGTGCCACCAGTGACGACTCAGGTCTGGATCAGCCCCAGCATTTT.

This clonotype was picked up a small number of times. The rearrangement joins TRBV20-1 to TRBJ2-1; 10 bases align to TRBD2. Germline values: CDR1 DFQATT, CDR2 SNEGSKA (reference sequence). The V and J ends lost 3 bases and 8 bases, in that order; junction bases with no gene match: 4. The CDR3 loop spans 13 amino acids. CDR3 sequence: CSASSGTSDEQFF. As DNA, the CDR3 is TGCAGTGCTAGTAGCGGGACTAGCGATGAGCAGTTCTTC.

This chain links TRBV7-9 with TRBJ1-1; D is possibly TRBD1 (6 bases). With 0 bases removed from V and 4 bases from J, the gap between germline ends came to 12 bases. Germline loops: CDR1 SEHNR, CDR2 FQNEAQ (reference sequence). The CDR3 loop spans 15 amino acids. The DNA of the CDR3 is TGTGCCAGCAGCTTAGCGGACAGCTTCCTCACTGAAGCTTTCTTT. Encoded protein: CASSLADSFLTEAFF.

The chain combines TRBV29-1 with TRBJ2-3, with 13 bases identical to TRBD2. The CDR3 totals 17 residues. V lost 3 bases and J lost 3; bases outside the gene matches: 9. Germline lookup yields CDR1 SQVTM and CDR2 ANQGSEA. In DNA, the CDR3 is TGCAGCGTTGACGGGACTAGCGGGACTCGAAATACAGATACGCAGTATTTT. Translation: CSVDGTSGTRNTDTQYF.

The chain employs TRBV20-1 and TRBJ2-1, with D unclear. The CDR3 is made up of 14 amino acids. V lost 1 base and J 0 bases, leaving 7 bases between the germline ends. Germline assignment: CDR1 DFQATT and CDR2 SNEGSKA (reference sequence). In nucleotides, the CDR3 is TGCAGTGCTAGAGTCCTTAGCTCCTACAATGAGCAGTTCTTC. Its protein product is CSARVLSSYNEQFF.